Detailed here is one T cell receptor (beta chain). The target of this receptor is not known. Base-call qualities are not available, and no considerably larger clone is one nucleotide away. Donors were healthy HIV-negative adults with no recently reported acute infections or vaccinations. Every donor was a Caucasian adult living in Nashville, Tennessee, USA. CD4+ T cells were enriched through magnetic negative selection, after which naive cells were positively selected on CD45RA and the remaining negative fraction served as the memory subset. Blood was collected by leukapheresis, and PBMCs were isolated by Ficoll-Histopaque density gradient centrifugation and then cryopreserved in liquid nitrogen vapor phase. Analytical flow cytometry was used to check the purity and quantity of every magnetically sorted T cell population. Each sorted fraction had its genomic DNA isolated and then quantified by UV absorbance on a Nanodrop 2000c.

The CDR3 numbers 15 residues from cysteine through phenylalanine. The CDR3 DNA has 45 bases and is translated from base 1. Ends trimmed: V by 4 bases, J by 0 bases; bases unmatched to a gene: 5. The germline V gene (reference sequence) supplies CDR1 SEHNR and CDR2 FQNEAQ. This specimen comes from a study of shared clonotypes between healthy human individuals (dated by TCRdb to between 2020 and 2021). Background on the whole study: A few men and a couple of women, aged 18 to 49 years, made up the cohort. For each donor, CD4 naive and CD4 memory were each given three plates, CD8 naive was given two plates, and CD8 memory was given one plate. To estimate repertoire size and how much clonotypes are shared between individuals, the study performed deep sequencing of blood TCR repertoires from five healthy adults. To increase sequencing depth and limit assay-specific biases, different laboratories used diverse techniques to prepare libraries and sequence TCR repertoires. Between about 0.94 and 10 billion PBMCs per donor were obtained by leukapheresis. What the study reported, not specific to this receptor: Clonotypes shared by all four sorted-subset donors showed higher generation probabilities than non-shared clonotypes. Only blood was sampled, and tissue TCR repertoires likely differ from those in blood. Incomplete sequencing was indicated by rarefaction of sorted-subset datasets, despite the large sequencing depth. Naive subsets generally had larger estimated clonotype richness than memory subsets. Across a handful of donors, 5% to 6% of naive CD4, roughly 3.3% of naive CD8, around 2.5% of memory CD4, and under 0.45% of memory CD8 clonotypes were shared. The small number of donors limited the genetic and exposure-history diversity represented. Pairwise subsampling indicated that sequencing depth was expected to affect the degree of clonotype sharing among donors.

Using the deep immunoSEQ assay, TCR CDR3 regions were amplified from genomic DNA by multiplex PCR. Extracted genomic DNA from each cell subset was distributed evenly across all wells of several immunoSEQ 96-well plates, and each plate was treated as a replicate. Each replicate PCR for sorted subsets received approximately 220 ng genomic DNA, equal to tens of thousands of T cell genomes. Purified libraries were measured with a Qubit 3.0 fluorometer, size-checked on a Bioanalyzer 2100, and measured again with the KAPA Library Quantification kit. Each immunoSEQ 96-well plate was sequenced on its own single-read 150-cycle Illumina NextSeq 550 flow cell. In the source study's methods: The immunoSEQ output contained only junctional sequences without quality scores, so filtering could not match that applied to full-length reads. To assign V/J genes and CDR3, sequences were annotated using PyIR, a Python wrapper for IgBLAST v1.9, with IMGT germline references. Reads with weak V/J assignments (E-value above 1e-6), missing CDR3, stop codons, out-of-frame junctions, or ambiguous translated residues were removed. A V3J clonotype was defined by an identical inferred V gene, J gene, and CDR3 amino acid sequence. To compute the percentage overlap between repertoires, the number of shared unique clonotypes was divided by the size of the smaller repertoire. Three approaches were used to assess repertoire richness: RTK rarefaction, the Chao1 estimator, and Recon v2.1 estimates of unobserved clonotypes. OLGA was used to compute generation probabilities for all TCRbeta clonotypes that the gDNA method yielded from a few donors. TCRdb took over this immuneACCESS table, retaining in-frame rearrangements with V and J assigned. Such tables are incomplete; in checked studies, under half of the missing clones stem from an unresolved V gene, and the remainder is unexplained. V and J calls and clone size come straight from that table; D and trimming were deduced from the DNA. The sample has 1,400,000 or so clones on record, around 98.5% of them singletons. The top ten clonotypes cover approximately 0.4% of the sample.

The receptor chain draws on TRBV7-9 and TRBJ2-5, and 7 junction bases match TRBD2. The material sequenced was naive CD4+ T cells sorted from blood. The label giving this sample's cell subset or site can be read as: CD45RA+ positively selected. The clonotype was recovered from a man in his thirties or forties in good health. CDR3 sequence: CASSSGTTHQETQYF. The nucleotide sequence reads as follows: TGTGCCAGCAGCTCCGGGACTACCCACCAAGAGACCCAGTACTTC.